These 22 T cell receptor beta chains share one sample of origin, sequenced in a study of blood T cell repertoires in COVID-19. The data were produced by immunoSEQ multiplex PCR, yet TCRdb's version contains in-frame clones alone and is incomplete. The top ten hold roughly 2% of the sample, which has some 160,000 clones, approximately 90% seen once. Material for sequencing was peripheral blood. These receptor sequences come from a man aged 45 to 65 who had recovered from COVID-19.

The chain has TRBV7-2 and TRBJ2-2, with TRBD1 matching over 12 bases. Germline CDR1 SGHTA, CDR2 FQGNSA. V lost 4 bases and J lost 2; bases outside the gene matches: 2. CDR3 length: 16 amino acids. CDR3 amino acids: CASSSGQGANTGELFF. CDR3 nucleotides: TGTGCCAGCAGCTCGGGACAGGGGGCAAACACCGGGGAGCTGTTTTTT.

The chain joins TRBV6-5 to TRBJ2-7, with TRBD1 identical over 8 bases. This CDR3 region has 14 residues. V gave up 6 bases and J gave up 2 bases; unmatched junction bases: 6. The germline gives CDR1 MNHEY, CDR2 SVGAGI. The CDR3 reads CASRSDRGTYEQYF. Here the CDR3 DNA reads TGTGCCAGCAGGAGCGACAGGGGCACCTACGAGCAGTACTTC.

The CDR3 loop is CSVGSSGYEQYF. CDR3 DNA sequence: TGCAGCGTTGGTTCCAGCGGCTACGAGCAGTACTTC. The chain combines TRBV29-1 with TRBJ2-7; D may be TRBD2 (5 bases). CDR3 length: 12 residues. Germline V gene data show CDR1 as SQVTM and CDR2 as ANQGSEA. V was cut by 4 bases and J by 3 bases, with 10 bases left in between.

The chain is built from TRBV5-1 and TRBJ2-2, with 7 bases aligning to TRBD1. The CDR3 is made up of 17 amino acids. CDR1 and CDR2 (germline): SGHRS, YFSETQ. The V gene end was trimmed by 1 base and the J gene end by 4 bases; junction bases not matched to a gene: 10. The DNA of the CDR3 is TGCGCCAGCAGCTTGCGACCGACAGGGTTGGGCACCGGGGAGCTGTTTTTT. It encodes CASSLRPTGLGTGELFF.

This rearrangement joins TRBV7-6 to TRBJ2-5; 7 bases fit TRBD1. CDR1 is SGHVS and CDR2 is FNYEAQ in the germline V gene. V was clipped by 4 bases and J by 2 bases; unmatched bases: 4. The CDR3 contains 14 residues. The CDR3 region is CASSSGTAQETQYF. In DNA form, the CDR3 reads TGTGCCAGCAGCTCCGGGACAGCGCAAGAGACCCAGTACTTC.

The J gene is TRBJ2-1, the V gene TRBV9; 7 bases are a match to TRBD2. The CDR3 covers 15 residues. V shed 0 bases and J 4 bases; nucleotides not matched to a gene: 4. The germline CDR1 and CDR2 sequences are SGDLS and YYNGEE. DNA for the CDR3: TGTGCCAGCAGCGTAGTGGCTAGCGGATACAATGAGCAGTTCTTC. This encodes CASSVVASGYNEQFF.

This chain joins TRBV9 and TRBJ2-7; 8 bases are shared with TRBD1. The V gene end was trimmed by 3 bases and the J gene end by 5 bases; junction bases not matched to a gene: 7. The CDR3 is 14 amino acids. CDR1 and CDR2 (germline): SGDLS, YYNGEE. The chain's CDR3 is CASSEGTGYNEQYF. CDR3 bases: TGTGCCAGCAGCGAGGGGACAGGCTACAACGAGCAGTACTTC.

The chain has TRBV6-5 and TRBJ2-1; 9 nucleotides match TRBD2. With V trimmed by 1 base and J by 9 bases, 10 bases remained unmatched. CDR3 size: 16 residues. CDR1 and CDR2 from the germline V gene are MNHEY and SVGAGI. The CDR3 DNA reads as TGTGCCAGCAGTTACTTATGGTCTAGCGGGACGGTTGAGCAGTTCTTC. Amino acids: CASSYLWSSGTVEQFF.

The chain employs TRBV7-2 and TRBJ1-5; a possible D gene is TRBD1 (5 bases). Germline CDR1 is SGHTA and CDR2 is FQGNSA. The CDR3 has 16 amino acids. V was shortened by 1 base and J by 9 bases, with 19 bases between the two germline ends. For the CDR3, the DNA is TGTGCCAGCAGCTTAGAGGGAGGGACGAGTATACGGCCCCAGCATTTT. Translated, it gives CASSLEGGTSIRPQHF.

The chain links TRBV6-1 to TRBJ2-7; D may be TRBD1 (5 bases). Germline V lookup: CDR1 MNHNS, CDR2 SASEGT. V lost 3 bases, J lost 0 bases, and 9 bases lay in between. This CDR3 is built from 14 residues. This CDR3 reads CASSDRGSSYEQYF. CDR3 coding DNA: TGTGCCAGCAGTGATAGGGGAAGCTCCTACGAGCAGTACTTC.

The CDR3 DNA follows: TGTGCCAGCAGCTCGACAGGGGGCGCCGTGAAAGGCTACACCTTC. Its translation: CASSSTGGAVKGYTF. V and J are TRBV7-8 and TRBJ1-2; 10 nucleotides line up with TRBD1. Germline V gives CDR1 SGHVS, CDR2 FQNEAQ. After removal of 4 bases from V and 8 bases from J, the junction contained 10 bases not matched to a gene. The CDR3 spans 15 residues. Combining the CDR3 with reference TRBV7-8 and TRBJ1-2 gives the whole variable domain GAGVSQSPRYKVAKRGQDVALRCDPISGHVSLFWYQQALGQGPEFLTYFQNEAQLDKSGLPSDRFFAERPEGSVSTLKIQRTQQEDSAVYLCASSSTGGAVKGYTFGSGTRLTVV.

The rearrangement uses TRBV5-1 and TRBJ2-2; 9 bases align to TRBD2. The CDR3 totals 21 residues. The trim removed 2 bases at V and 2 bases at J, leaving 19 bases unmatched. CDR1 and CDR2 from the germline V gene are SGHRS and YFSETQ. CDR3 sequence (DNA): TGCGCCAGCAGCTTCCGTGCTAGCGGGGATTCGTATACTACAAACACCGGGGAGCTGTTTTTT. Translating it yields CASSFRASGDSYTTNTGELFF.

This chain joins TRBV24-1 and TRBJ2-2, with TRBD2 matching over 11 bases. The V gene's germline CDR1 is KGHDR and CDR2 SFDVKD. V was pared by 4 bases and J by 3 bases, with 6 bases of the junction left unmatched. There are 17 residues in the CDR3. In DNA, the CDR3 is TGTGCCACCAGTGACCAGACTAGCGGGACATACACCGGGGAGCTGTTTTTT. Its translation: CATSDQTSGTYTGELFF.

J is TRBJ2-3 and V is TRBV12-5, with 10 bases identical to TRBD1. V lost 1 base to trimming and J lost 5 bases; unmatched junction nucleotides: 3. CDR3 size: 15 residues. Germline-derived CDR1 and CDR2 are LGHNT and FRNRAP. This CDR3 is CASGLGTGGIDTQYF. In nucleotides, the CDR3 is TGTGCTAGTGGTTTGGGGACAGGGGGTATAGATACGCAGTATTTT. Variable domain in full (rest from reference TRBV12-5 and TRBJ2-3): DARVTQTPRHKVTEMGQEVTMRCQPILGHNTVFWYRQTMMQGLELLAYFRNRAPLDDSGMPKDRFSAEMPDATLATLKIQPSEPRDSAVYFCASGLGTGGIDTQYFGPGTRLTVL.

This chain uses TRBV5-6 with TRBJ1-2; the D is unclear. Germline V gives CDR1 SGHDT, CDR2 YYEEEE. The V and J ends lost 0 bases and 7 bases respectively, with 10 bases between them. The CDR3 sequence is 13 residues long. CDR3 in amino acids: CASSLVRPSGYTF. DNA of the CDR3: TGTGCCAGCAGCTTGGTCAGGCCCTCTGGCTACACCTTC.

The chain carries TRBV19 and TRBJ2-5; 7 bases are a match to TRBD2. Germline CDR1 is LNHDA and CDR2 is SQIVND (reference sequence). The V segment lost 5 bases and the J segment 5 bases; nucleotides outside the gene matches: 8. CDR3 length: 14 amino acids. The CDR3 sequence is CASSLGGGMETQYF. The CDR3 DNA is TGTGCCAGTAGTCTTGGGGGGGGAATGGAGACCCAGTACTTC.

This clone was seen only a few times. The J gene is TRBJ1-3, the V gene TRBV5-1, with unresolved D. The ends were cut back, 2 bases at V and 7 bases at J, with 10 bases in the middle. The CDR3 runs 13 residues. Looked up from germline, CDR1 is SGHRS and CDR2 is YFSETQ. CDR3 nucleotides: TGCGCCAGCAGCTTAGGAGGAGGGAACACCATATATTTT. Its protein is CASSLGGGNTIYF. Together with reference TRBV5-1 and TRBJ1-3, the CDR3 gives the full variable domain: KAGVTQTPRYLIKTRGQQVTLSCSPISGHRSVSWYQQTPGQGLQFLFEYFSETQRNKGNFPGRFSGRQFSNSRSEMNVSTLELGDSALYLCASSLGGGNTIYFGEGSWLTVV.

This chain joins TRBV28 and TRBJ1-4; D is undetermined. Looked up from germline, CDR1 is MDHEN and CDR2 is SYDVKM. The CDR3 is 14 residues long. Trimming pared 3 bases from V and 4 bases from J, leaving 9 bases between. The DNA of the CDR3 is TGTGCCAGCAGTTTCCGGGGTCTTAATGAAAAACTGTTTTTT. Its protein is CASSFRGLNEKLFF.

J is TRBJ2-7 and V is TRBV2, with 8 bases lining up with TRBD2. CDR1 is SNHLY, CDR2 FYNNEI, per germline. CDR3 length equals 12 residues. Trimming took 9 bases from V and 3 from J; bases not matched to a gene: 4. CDR3 DNA: TGTGCCAGAGGACTAGCCGGCTACGAGCAGTACTTC. Translated: CARGLAGYEQYF.

The rearrangement links TRBV28 to TRBJ2-1; 12 nucleotides agree with TRBD2. Germline assignment: CDR1 MDHEN and CDR2 SYDVKM. The CDR3 contains 20 residues. V lost 7 bases, J lost 0 bases, and 16 bases stayed unmatched. CDR3 DNA: TGTGCCAGCAAACCCCCACTAGCGGGGGGCGGACTGAGCTCCTACAATGAGCAGTTCTTC. It specifies CASKPPLAGGGLSSYNEQFF.

V is TRBV28 and J is TRBJ1-5; no definite D call. CDR1 MDHEN and CDR2 SYDVKM come from the germline V gene. Between the trimmed V and J ends, which lost 4 bases and 7 bases, there was a span of 8 bases. The CDR3 is made up of 12 amino acids. The CDR3 loop is CASSSGWQPQHF. The CDR3 DNA reads TGTGCCAGCAGTTCCGGTTGGCAGCCCCAGCATTTT. The full variable domain, with the rest looked up from reference TRBV28 and TRBJ1-5, is DVKVTQSSRYLVKRTGEKVFLECVQDMDHENMFWYRQDPGLGLRLIYFSYDVKMKEKGDIPEGYSVSREKKERFSLILESASTNQTSMYLCASSSGWQPQHFGDGTRLSIL.

CDR3: CASSFGQNTEAFF. The CDR3 bases are TGTGCCAGCAGCTTCGGACAGAACACTGAAGCTTTCTTT. The rearrangement links TRBV11-2 to TRBJ1-1; possibly TRBD1 for D (5 bases). The germline CDR1 and CDR2 sequences are SGHAT and FQNNGV. The CDR3 totals 13 residues. V was shortened by 3 bases and J by 1 base, with 6 bases between the two germline ends.